This T cell receptor beta chain was obtained from a study of blood T cell repertoires in COVID-19. Study-wide background: Acute and convalescent COVID-19 specimens originated in the United States, Italy and Spain. T cells, B-cell-depleted T cells, or PBMCs supplied cDNA or gDNA.

Seattle patients were enrolled while actively infected and followed longitudinally. As handled by the study authors: Estimation of nucleated cell counts was performed using reference gene primer amplification. Sequenced by immunoSEQ multiplex PCR; TCRdb stores in-frame clones only, minus some. V, J and clone size reflect that table, while D and trimming were determined from the DNA. The table has under 150,000 clones, approximately 83% seen once. Input material: peripheral blood. This receptor was identified in a woman in her fifties or sixties with COVID-19, enrolled during active disease.

The CDR3 reads CASSSGGSENTEAFF. In nucleotides, the CDR3 is TGTGCCAGCAGTTCCGGGGGATCCGAGAACACTGAAGCTTTCTTT. The gene calls are TRBV28 and TRBJ1-1, with D perhaps matching TRBD1 (5 bases). Trimming left V 4 bases short and J 1 base short, with 13 bases between. The CDR3 is 15 residues long. The V gene's germline CDR1 is MDHEN and CDR2 SYDVKM. Full variable domain (remainder filled in from reference TRBV28 and TRBJ1-1): DVKVTQSSRYLVKRTGEKVFLECVQDMDHENMFWYRQDPGLGLRLIYFSYDVKMKEKGDIPEGYSVSREKKERFSLILESASTNQTSMYLCASSSGGSENTEAFFGQGTRLTVV.